This TCR beta chain was captured by sequencing in a study of technical replicates of blood from several donors. The CDR3 runs to 13 residues. Sequencing used immunoSEQ multiplex PCR; TCRdb keeps in-frame clones, though not all of them. The sample has tens of thousands of clones, approximately 97% seen once. The V call is TRBV21-1, the J call TRBJ2-7; the listed D gene, TRBD2, was not tested against the DNA. TRBV21-1 is a pseudogene segment. The TCR was taken from a human donor in good health. The sample taken for sequencing was T cells isolated from PBMCs. The chain's CDR3 is CASSKGAGAEQYF. The CDR3 bases are TGTGCCAGCAGCAAAGGTGCGGGCGCCGAGCAGTACTTC.